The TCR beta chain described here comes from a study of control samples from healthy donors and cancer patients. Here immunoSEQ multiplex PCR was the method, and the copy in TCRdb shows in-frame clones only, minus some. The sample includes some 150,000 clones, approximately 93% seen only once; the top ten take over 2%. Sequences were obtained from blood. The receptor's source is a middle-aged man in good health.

The CDR3 sequence is CATSRPRPATNTGELFF. DNA for the CDR3: TGTGCCACCAGCAGACCCAGGCCAGCTACGAACACCGGGGAGCTGTTTTTT. This chain connects TRBV15 to TRBJ2-2; D is unresolved. The CDR3 contains 17 residues. CDR1 and CDR2 (germline): LNHNV, YYDKDF (reference sequence). The V end lost 2 bases, the J end lost 0 bases, and 13 bases lay between the germline ends.